Sequencing of this T cell receptor (beta chain) was carried out in a study of blood T cell repertoires in COVID-19. Followed over time, Seattle patients had been enrolled while infection was active. Method: immunoSEQ multiplex PCR; TCRdb's copy keeps in-frame clones and lacks some. The table includes fewer than 300,000 clones, around 82% detected once. V dropped 2 bases and J dropped 6 bases, with 17 bases sitting between them. This CDR3 spans 16 amino acids. Germline values: CDR1 MDHEN, CDR2 SYDVKM. This TCR was sampled from a human donor with COVID-19, enrolled during active disease. The donor label of this sample is uncertain. J is TRBJ1-5 and V is TRBV28; D call uncertain. Sequenced sample: peripheral blood. CDR3 nucleotide sequence: TGTGCCAGCAGTTTACCGCGGGGAGGGTCGGGTCAGCCCCAGCATTTT. It translates to CASSLPRGGSGQPQHF.